This T cell receptor (beta chain) originates from a study of vaccination and CD4 T cells after COVID-19. As for this clonotype: The antigen is undetermined.

Noted treatment: approximately nine-day PBMC culture with coronavirus spike peptide pools or control peptides (ViraFEST assay). Antigen-specific T cells were expanded with peptide pools by ViraFEST, and TCRs were then sequenced. Sequence data for DNA of cultured CD4+ T cells were generated by the Oncomine TCR Beta short-read assay. Each CDR3 protein gets one entry after TCRdb re-called the PCR reads with MiXCR. This table holds about 13,000 distinct CDR3 sequences, around 60% found once. V gave up 4 bases and J gave up 3 bases; unmatched junction bases: 5. There are 15 residues in the CDR3. Germline assignment: CDR1 SGHVS and CDR2 FQNEAQ.

Specimen: cultured CD4+ T cells from blood, collected after SARS-CoV-2 vaccination. The J gene is TRBJ2-3, the V gene TRBV7-8, with 9 nucleotides matching TRBD1. The TCR comes from a human donor with COVID-19. The CDR3 reads CASSYGQGITDTQYF. As DNA, the CDR3 is TGTGCCAGCAGCTATGGACAGGGGATAACAGATACGCAGTATTTT. The entire variable domain, with the rest obtained from reference TRBV7-8 and TRBJ2-3, is as follows: GAGVSQSPRYKVAKRGQDVALRCDPISGHVSLFWYQQALGQGPEFLTYFQNEAQLDKSGLPSDRFFAERPEGSVSTLKIQRTQQEDSAVYLCASSYGQGITDTQYFGPGTRLTVL.